Below are 22 T cell receptor beta chains sequenced from a single sample in a study of blood T cell repertoires in COVID-19. This table comes from immunoSEQ multiplex PCR, and its TCRdb copy is limited to in-frame clones, with some not included. Among fewer than 500,000 clones listed, about 85% were seen once. Sequencing was carried out using PBMCs or T cells enriched from blood (not recorded which). Source of these receptors: a woman under 30 who had recovered from COVID-19.

The chain joins TRBV5-1 to TRBJ1-4; 9 bases line up with TRBD1. The V gene's germline CDR1 is SGHRS and CDR2 YFSETQ. This CDR3 region has 15 residues. Losses at the gene ends were 5 bases for V and 6 bases for J; bases not matched to a gene: 8. The DNA of the CDR3 is TGCGCCAGCAGACACACAGGGGGCGGTGATGAAAAACTGTTTTTT. Its protein product is CASRHTGGGDEKLFF.

The rearrangement links TRBV4-1 to TRBJ1-2; D is possibly TRBD1 (6 bases). Germline V gene data show CDR1 as MGHRA and CDR2 as YSYEKL. The V gene lost 0 bases and the J gene lost 7 bases, with 12 bases spanning the gap. This CDR3 contains 14 residues. The CDR3 reads CASSQEQGQLGYTF. DNA of the CDR3: TGCGCCAGCAGCCAAGAGCAGGGACAACTTGGCTACACCTTC.

This chain joins TRBV7-2 and TRBJ2-5; D is unresolved. Trimming removed 10 bases from V and 5 bases from J, with 11 bases in between. Germline assignment: CDR1 SGHTA and CDR2 FQGNSA. CDR3 size: 11 residues. The CDR3 here is CATSELETQYF. The CDR3 DNA is TGTGCCACCAGTGAACTGGAGACCCAGTACTTC.

V is TRBV30 and J is TRBJ2-5; 11 nucleotides align to TRBD2. The CDR3 covers 14 residues. V was pared by 5 bases and J by 2 bases, with 4 bases of the junction left unmatched. The germline gives CDR1 GTSNPN, CDR2 SVGIG (reference sequence). This CDR3 reads CAWRSGGVQETQYF. The CDR3 DNA follows: TGTGCCTGGCGTAGCGGGGGGGTTCAAGAGACCCAGTACTTC.

As for this clone: A read error may account for a junction end that differs from germline. This chain connects TRBV28 to TRBJ2-7; 7 bases agree with TRBD1. The CDR3 consists of 12 residues. The germline gives CDR1 MDHEN, CDR2 SYDVKM. The DNA of the CDR3 is TGTGCCAGCAGTTTAAATGGATGGGACAGCCAATTC. Translating it yields CASSLNGWDSQF.

This chain uses TRBV7-2 with TRBJ2-7, with TRBD2 matching over 10 bases. This CDR3 is 14 amino acids long. Unmatched junction bases numbered 0, after V lost 3 bases and J lost 1 base. Germline loops: CDR1 SGHTA, CDR2 FQGNSA. The CDR3 reads CASSFSGGSYEQYF. Written as DNA, the CDR3 is TGTGCCAGCAGCTTTAGCGGGGGGTCCTACGAGCAGTACTTC. Together with reference TRBV7-2 and TRBJ2-7, the CDR3 gives the full variable domain: GAGVSQSPSNKVTEKGKDVELRCDPISGHTALYWYRQSLGQGLEFLIYFQGNSAPDKSGLPSDRFSAERTGGSVSTLTIQRTQQEDSAVYLCASSFSGGSYEQYFGPGTRLTVT.

This clone was seen only once. In the same sample, other DNA sequences code for this CDR3. This CDR3 reads CASSLRQDQPQHF. DNA of the CDR3: TGTGCCAGCAGCTTACGGCAGGATCAGCCCCAGCATTTT. The rearrangement uses TRBV7-9 and TRBJ1-5; D gene ambiguous. In germline, CDR1 is SEHNR, CDR2 FQNEAQ (reference sequence). Trimming removed 2 bases at V and 5 bases at J, with 7 bases between. The CDR3 contains 13 residues.

This chain links TRBV6-6 with TRBJ1-6, with TRBD1 identical over 10 bases. Germline V gives CDR1 MNHNY, CDR2 SVGAGI (reference sequence). The ends lost 5 bases at V and 8 bases at J; junction bases unmatched: 15. This CDR3 has 18 amino acids. CDR3 coding DNA: TGTGCCAGCAGTCCCCGGGACAGGGGCCTGGGAGGGGATTCACCCCTCCACTTT. This sequence encodes CASSPRDRGLGGDSPLHF.

The rearrangement joins TRBV7-9 to TRBJ1-3; 7 bases agree with TRBD1. CDR1 SEHNR and CDR2 FQNEAQ come from the germline V gene (reference sequence). This CDR3 has 14 amino acids. The V and J ends lost 3 bases and 2 bases, in that order; junction bases with no gene match: 1. CDR3 protein: CASSLTGTGNTIYF. CDR3 in DNA: TGTGCCAGCAGCTTGACAGGGACTGGAAACACCATATATTTT.

The V call is TRBV7-9, the J call TRBJ2-1, with no clear D. The V gene lost 3 bases and the J gene lost 1 base, with 4 bases spanning the gap. Germline lookup yields CDR1 SEHNR and CDR2 FQNEAQ (reference sequence). The CDR3 extends over 13 amino acids. The CDR3 is CASSFVSYNEQFF. The CDR3, as DNA: TGTGCCAGCAGCTTCGTTTCCTACAATGAGCAGTTCTTC.

This chain connects TRBV28 to TRBJ2-3; 7 bases agree with TRBD2. The CDR3 totals 15 residues. The V gene's germline CDR1 is MDHEN and CDR2 SYDVKM. With 3 bases clipped from V and 4 bases from J, the junction kept 7 bases outside the gene matches. The CDR3, as DNA: TGTGCCAGCAGTTTCTCGGCGGGGGTTCCAGATACGCAGTATTTT. Translated: CASSFSAGVPDTQYF.

The rearrangement joins TRBV2 to TRBJ1-1; D might be TRBD1 (5 bases). Germline V gene data show CDR1 as SNHLY and CDR2 as FYNNEI. The CDR3 contains 13 residues. V was pared by 6 bases and J by 4 bases, with 12 bases between. The CDR3 nucleotides are TGTGCCAGCAGGTCCCGGGGGGGCACTGAAGCTTTCTTT. Translating gives CASRSRGGTEAFF.

The chain links TRBV28 to TRBJ1-5, with D unresolved. The CDR3 spans 15 residues. In germline, CDR1 is MDHEN, CDR2 SYDVKM. Trimming took off 5 bases at V and 7 bases at J, with 18 bases between the two ends. The CDR3 region is CASSPRQLDGQPQHF. CDR3 nucleotide sequence: TGTGCCAGCAGTCCCCGACAATTGGATGGCCAGCCCCAGCATTTT. Full variable domain (missing parts from reference TRBV28 and TRBJ1-5): DVKVTQSSRYLVKRTGEKVFLECVQDMDHENMFWYRQDPGLGLRLIYFSYDVKMKEKGDIPEGYSVSREKKERFSLILESASTNQTSMYLCASSPRQLDGQPQHFGDGTRLSIL.

The sample holds one count of this clone. The chain is built from TRBV4-1 and TRBJ2-7; the D gene is possibly TRBD1 (5 bases). There are 15 residues in the CDR3. CDR1 and CDR2 from the germline V gene are MGHRA and YSYEKL. Trimming cost V 0 bases and J 3 bases, with 12 bases left between them. For the CDR3, the DNA is TGCGCCAGCAGCCAAGATCCCAACAGGATCTACGAGCAGTACTTC. As protein: CASSQDPNRIYEQYF.

This clone was observed a single time. V usage is TRBV15 and J usage is TRBJ2-3; TRBD1 matches at 11 bases. CDR1 LNHNV and CDR2 YYDKDF come from the germline V gene (reference sequence). The CDR3 extends over 11 amino acids. Trimming removed 11 bases from V and 11 bases from J; junction bases left unmatched: 6. The DNA of the CDR3 is TGTGCCGCCGGGACAGGGGGTTGGCAGTATTTT. The encoded protein is CAAGTGGWQYF.

The chain employs TRBV2 and TRBJ1-2; a weak D match, TRBD1 (5 bases). V was shortened by 6 bases and J by 7 bases, with 15 bases between the two germline ends. Germline values: CDR1 SNHLY, CDR2 FYNNEI. The CDR3 has 13 amino acids. The CDR3 DNA sequence: TGTGCCAGCAGGATCACGGGGGTCTCTGGCTACACCTTC. Its translation is CASRITGVSGYTF.

As concerns this clone: This sample includes further DNA sequences coding for the same CDR3. The V gene is TRBV28, the J gene TRBJ1-6, with D unresolved. Trimming shortened V by 6 bases and J by 8 bases, and 8 bases separated the two germline ends. CDR3 length equals 12 residues. Germline lookup yields CDR1 MDHEN and CDR2 SYDVKM. CDR3 residues: CASSSPDSPLHF. CDR3 nucleotides: TGTGCCAGCAGCTCCCCCGATTCACCCCTCCACTTT.

V and J are TRBV19 and TRBJ2-3, with TRBD2 matching over 9 bases. This CDR3 comprises 15 residues. Trimming took 5 bases from V and 4 from J; bases not matched to a gene: 7. Germline V gene lookup returns CDR1 LNHDA and CDR2 SQIVND (reference sequence). CDR3 DNA: TGTGCCAGTAGTTTAACAGCGGGGGGCGCAGATACGCAGTATTTT. Its translation is CASSLTAGGADTQYF.

The chain joins TRBV11-2 to TRBJ1-2, with TRBD1 identical over 9 bases. This CDR3 is 17 amino acids long. J gave up 3 bases and V 5 bases, and 13 bases lay outside the gene matches. Germline values: CDR1 SGHAT, CDR2 FQNNGV. CDR3 bases: TGTGCCAGCAGCCACTACCGGGACAGGGATTCTTACTATGGCTACACCTTC. As protein: CASSHYRDRDSYYGYTF.

As for this clone: The identical CDR3 is also encoded by other nucleotide sequences in the sample. The chain couples TRBV6-5 to TRBJ1-2; 8 bases fit TRBD1. V dropped 5 bases and J dropped 2; count of bases not matched to a gene: 1. Germline lookup yields CDR1 MNHEY and CDR2 SVGAGI. The CDR3 has 13 amino acids. This CDR3 reads CASSRTGNYGYTF. The CDR3 DNA sequence: TGTGCCAGCAGTAGGACAGGGAACTATGGCTACACCTTC.

This clone has just a few counts. This rearrangement joins TRBV7-8 to TRBJ1-4; tentative D call: TRBD1 (5 bases). CDR1 and CDR2 from the germline V gene are SGHVS and FQNEAQ. The CDR3 is 15 residues long. Trimming left V 5 bases short and J 0 bases short, with 10 bases between. CDR3 loop: CASSADSSTNEKLFF. CDR3 in DNA: TGTGCCAGCAGCGCTGACAGCTCAACTAATGAAAAACTGTTTTTT.

This sequence joins TRBV6-1 and TRBJ1-4; TRBD1 aligns across 10 bases. The J segment lost 5 bases and the V segment lost 3 bases, leaving 0 bases of the junction unmatched. Germline assignment: CDR1 MNHNS and CDR2 SASEGT. The CDR3 runs to 14 residues. The CDR3 nucleotides read TGTGCCAGCAGTGAGGGACAGGGGAATGAAAAACTGTTTTTT. This translates into CASSEGQGNEKLFF.